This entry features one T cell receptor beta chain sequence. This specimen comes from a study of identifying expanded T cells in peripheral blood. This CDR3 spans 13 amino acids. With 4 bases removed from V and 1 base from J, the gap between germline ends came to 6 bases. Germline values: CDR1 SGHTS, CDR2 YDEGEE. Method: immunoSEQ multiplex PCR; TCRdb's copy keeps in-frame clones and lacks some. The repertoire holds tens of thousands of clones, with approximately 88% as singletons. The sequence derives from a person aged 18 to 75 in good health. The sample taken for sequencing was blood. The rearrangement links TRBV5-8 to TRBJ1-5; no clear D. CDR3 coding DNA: TGTGCCAGCAGCCCGCCCAGCAATCAGCCCCAGCATTTT. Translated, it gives CASSPPSNQPQHF.